This is a list of T cell receptor beta chains from one sample in a study of CXCR3-negative and CXCR3-positive naive CD8 T cells. TCRdb derives one entry per CDR3 protein from the 5' RACE reads, leaving out DNA. The repertoire shows some 40,000 distinct CDR3 sequences; the top ten hold roughly 15%. The sequencing input was memory CD8+ T cells from blood. Every receptor here comes from a human donor in good health. Some clones in this sample may be carry-over from other donors' samples. Both conserved end residues are part of each CDR3. Each record gives: CDR3 length, V gene, J gene, CDR3 protein.

len: 15; v_gene: TRBV28; j_gene: TRBJ2-7; CDR3aa: CASSLSSGPGDEQYF
len: 14; v_gene: TRBV29-1; j_gene: TRBJ1-1; CDR3aa: CSVEGDSLNTEAFF
len: 14; v_gene: TRBV29-1; j_gene: TRBJ2-3; CDR3aa: CSVGVGGGTDTQYF
len: 16; v_gene: TRBV24-1; j_gene: TRBJ2-1; CDR3aa: CATSALSPLDYNEQFF
len: 15; v_gene: TRBV11-3; j_gene: TRBJ2-1; CDR3aa: CASSPRGGLHNEQFF
len: 16; v_gene: TRBV28; j_gene: TRBJ2-3; CDR3aa: CASRLVLAGATDTQYF
len: 11; v_gene: TRBV15; j_gene: TRBJ2-1; CDR3aa: CATSESGEQFF
len: 18; v_gene: TRBV29-1; j_gene: TRBJ1-1; CDR3aa: CSVEDGRQRTRQNTEAFF
len: 13; v_gene: TRBV27; j_gene: TRBJ2-2; CDR3aa: CASSLFSTGELFF
len: 14; v_gene: TRBV7-2; j_gene: TRBJ2-7; CDR3aa: CASSLYREGYEQYF
len: 14; v_gene: TRBV6-2/TRBV6-3; j_gene: TRBJ2-1; CDR3aa: CASSSGQAVSEQFF